A single sample gave rise to the 24 T cell receptor beta chains below, sequenced in a study of post-analysis software for immune sequencing data. The antigens of these receptors remain unknown. Study-wide points: Patients carried several TRBV segments more frequently than controls did, and TRBV5-6, TRBV5-1 and TRBV20-1 were among them.

Unique molecular identifiers were carried by the TCR beta cDNA libraries. TCRdb processed the PCR reads anew with MiXCR; each CDR3 protein has one entry. The sample has some 690,000 distinct CDR3 sequences, 59% seen once. The source material was blood. The receptors were gathered from a girl under 10 years old with multiple sclerosis.

This chain links TRBV7-9 with TRBJ1-5; no definite D call. The CDR3 extends over 15 amino acids. The V end was cut by 1 base, the J end by 0 bases, with 7 bases between. The germline CDR1 and CDR2 sequences are SEHNR and FQNEAQ (reference sequence). The CDR3 is CASSLEEDSNQPQHF. CDR3 sequence (DNA): TGTGCCAGCAGCTTAGAAGAAGATAGCAATCAGCCCCAGCATTTT.

V gene TRBV7-8 combines with J gene TRBJ1-2, with D possibly TRBD1 on 5 matching bases. The germline V and J ends were trimmed by 3 bases and 3 bases, with 14 bases remaining between them. The CDR3 extends over 15 amino acids. Germline assignment: CDR1 SGHVS and CDR2 FQNEAQ. For the CDR3, the DNA is TGTGCCAGCAGCTTGGACACCAGTTTTTACTATGGCTACACCTTC. Encoded protein: CASSLDTSFYYGYTF.

V gene TRBV29-1 combines with J gene TRBJ2-6; either TRBD1 or TRBD2 may supply D (5 bases each). The CDR3 has 15 amino acids. V was clipped by 7 bases and J by 0 bases, with 13 bases between them. Germline V CDR1 and CDR2: SQVTM, ANQGSEA. The CDR3 sequence: CSAGDGISGANVLTF. The CDR3 nucleotides are TGCAGCGCCGGGGACGGTATCTCTGGGGCCAACGTCCTGACTTTC.

V is TRBV5-1 and J is TRBJ2-5; D is unresolved. The germline V and J ends were trimmed by 4 bases and 2 bases, with 9 bases remaining between them. This CDR3 has 13 amino acids. Germline V gene sequence: CDR1 SGHRS, CDR2 YFSETQ. CDR3 in DNA: TGCGCCAGCAGCATTCGATCACAAGAGACCCAGTACTTC. This encodes CASSIRSQETQYF.

The V gene is TRBV5-1, the J gene TRBJ1-4; no clear D. This CDR3 contains 14 residues. Germline values: CDR1 SGHRS, CDR2 YFSETQ. Trimming took 1 base from V and 8 from J, leaving 12 bases between them. The CDR3 region has the DNA TGCGCCAGCAGCTTGACCGGACCCATCGAAAAACTGTTTTTT. Translating gives CASSLTGPIEKLFF.

The rearrangement uses TRBV29-1 and TRBJ2-1; no definite D call. V was pared by 7 bases and J by 8 bases, with 18 bases between. CDR3 size: 13 residues. Germline assignment: CDR1 SQVTM and CDR2 ANQGSEA. CDR3 in DNA: TGCAGCGCTGGGGTGAGGAGTCGGGATGAGCAGTTCTTC. Encoded protein: CSAGVRSRDEQFF.

This clonotype appeared a few times. This chain uses TRBV20-1 with TRBJ1-2; TRBD1 matches at 8 bases. Germline lookup yields CDR1 DFQATT and CDR2 SNEGSKA (reference sequence). Trimming removed 6 bases from V and 0 bases from J; junction bases left unmatched: 6. CDR3 length equals 14 residues. CDR3 residues: CSAVTQGANYGYTF. CDR3 in DNA: TGCAGTGCCGTAACACAGGGGGCTAACTATGGCTACACCTTC.

This clonotype was seen more than once but under ten times. The chain recombines TRBV10-2 with TRBJ1-1; 7 bases fit TRBD1. J was trimmed by 3 bases and V by 3 bases; bases with no gene match: 10. Germline V CDR1 and CDR2: WSHSY, SAAADI. The CDR3 runs 16 residues. The CDR3 sequence is CASSDWWARGDTEAFF. Here the CDR3 DNA reads TGCGCCAGCAGTGATTGGTGGGCCAGGGGGGACACTGAAGCTTTCTTT.

The V and J genes are TRBV7-2 and TRBJ2-1; weak D call: TRBD2 (6 bases). Germline CDR1 reads SGHTA; CDR2 reads FQGNSA. The CDR3 consists of 16 residues. Trimming took off 2 bases at V and 5 bases at J, with 16 bases between the two ends. CDR3 nucleotide sequence: TGTGCCAGCAGCTTACAGTCAGGGACTTCTCACAATGAGCAGTTCTTC. Its translation: CASSLQSGTSHNEQFF.

V gene TRBV6-2 or TRBV6-3 combines with J gene TRBJ2-3; 11 bases are shared with TRBD1. After removal of 2 bases from V and 5 bases from J, the junction contained 0 bases not matched to a gene. Germline V gives CDR1 MNHEY, CDR2 SVGEGT. The CDR3 contains 14 residues. The chain's CDR3 is CASSYGTGGDTQYF. Written as DNA, the CDR3 is TGTGCCAGCAGTTACGGGACAGGGGGAGATACGCAGTATTTT.

This chain uses TRBV7-2 with TRBJ2-7; 11 positions agree with TRBD2. The assigned J gene may be wrong: the sequence end matches TRBJ2-5 better. Germline loops: CDR1 SGHTA, CDR2 FQGNSA. The CDR3 totals 16 residues. The DNA of the CDR3 is TGTGCCAGCAGCTTATCCCTAGCGGGGGGTAGGGCGACCCAGTACTTC. Translating gives CASSLSLAGGRATQYF.

The sample holds a few counts of this clonotype. This chain joins TRBV20-1 and TRBJ2-1; TRBD2 matches 10 bases. CDR1 is DFQATT and CDR2 is SNEGSKA in the germline V gene (reference sequence). V lost 0 bases and J lost 7; bases outside the gene matches: 9. The length of the CDR3 is 16 residues. The CDR3 reads CSARDRSGRAGNEQFF. CDR3 DNA: TGCAGTGCTAGAGATCGCAGCGGGAGGGCCGGTAATGAGCAGTTCTTC.

This clonotype was counted a single time. The chain uses TRBV28 and TRBJ1-2; 11 nucleotides line up with TRBD1. J gave up 4 bases and V 6 bases, and 4 bases lay outside the gene matches. The CDR3 runs 14 residues. Germline assignment: CDR1 MDHEN and CDR2 SYDVKM. The DNA of the CDR3 is TGTGCCAGCAGAACGGGACAGGGGGGCTATGGCTACACCTTC. Its translation: CASRTGQGGYGYTF.

This clonotype showed up just a few times. V gene TRBV6-2 or TRBV6-3 combines with J gene TRBJ2-7, with a weak D call TRBD1 (5 bases). Germline V lookup: CDR1 MNHEY, CDR2 SVGEGT. CDR3 length equals 15 residues. Trimming pared 0 bases from V and 2 bases from J, leaving 11 bases between. The CDR3 is CASSYSIGATYEQYF. The CDR3 DNA follows: TGTGCCAGCAGTTACTCGATAGGGGCGACCTACGAGCAGTACTTC.

The chain couples TRBV7-2 to TRBJ2-3, with no clear D. Trimming shortened V by 4 bases and J by 6 bases, and 23 bases separated the two germline ends. Germline V CDR1 and CDR2: SGHTA, FQGNSA. The CDR3 contains 17 residues. The CDR3 region has the DNA TGTGCCAGCAGCTCACCCGTTGGGCCCGGCCCCGCGGATACGCAGTATTTT. It codes for CASSSPVGPGPADTQYF.

This clonotype showed up just a few times. The chain combines TRBV7-2 with TRBJ1-2; 7 nucleotides align to TRBD1. Germline trimming cut 6 bases from V and 6 bases from J; bases unmatched to any gene: 10. The CDR3 is made up of 14 amino acids. Germline V lookup: CDR1 SGHTA, CDR2 FQGNSA. The CDR3 reads CASRGQLSEHGYTF. As DNA, the CDR3 is TGTGCCAGCAGGGGACAGCTCTCGGAGCATGGCTACACCTTC.

A word on this clonotype: One junction end disagrees with the germline gene, perhaps due to a read error. V gene TRBV2 combines with J gene TRBJ2-7; D is undetermined. Germline CDR1 and CDR2: SNHLY and FYNNEI. The CDR3 has 13 amino acids. The CDR3: CASSEVATYEQYF. DNA of the CDR3: TGTGCCAGCAGCGAAGTCGCTACCTACGAGCAGTACTTC.

This clonotype was seen a few times. The CDR3 protein is CASSRLGETQYF. CDR3 bases: TGTGCCAGCAGTAGGCTAGGGGAGACCCAGTACTTC. The chain is built from TRBV12-3 or TRBV12-4 and TRBJ2-5; D not certain. V was trimmed by 5 bases and J by 5 bases, leaving 9 bases between them. CDR3 size: 12 residues.

J is TRBJ2-2 and V is TRBV6-4; 12 bases agree with TRBD2. The ends lost 5 bases at V and 4 bases at J; junction bases unmatched: 11. The germline V gene has CDR1 MRHNA and CDR2 SNTAGT. The length of the CDR3 is 18 residues. The CDR3 nucleotides are TGTGCCAGCAGTCTTCTGACTAGCGGGGGCCTTCCCACCGGGGAGCTGTTTTTT. Protein sequence: CASSLLTSGGLPTGELFF.

V is TRBV11-1 and J is TRBJ2-5; perhaps TRBD2 as D (6 bases). Germline-derived CDR1 and CDR2 are SGHAT and FQDESV (reference sequence). This CDR3 spans 15 amino acids. V was cut by 5 bases and J by 3 bases, with 16 bases left in between. In DNA form, the CDR3 reads TGTGCCAGCAGCCCACCGGGGCGGGGAGAAGAGACCCAGTACTTC. Its translation is CASSPPGRGEETQYF.

The chain is built from TRBV11-2 and TRBJ2-1; the match to TRBD1 covers 7 bases. CDR3 length equals 13 residues. With 4 bases clipped from V and 12 bases from J, the junction kept 9 bases outside the gene matches. Looked up from germline, CDR1 is SGHAT and CDR2 is FQNNGV. The chain's CDR3 is CASSSRDSAGQFF. The CDR3 nucleotides read TGTGCCAGCAGCTCCAGGGACAGCGCGGGGCAGTTCTTC.

This chain connects TRBV5-1 to TRBJ1-2, with 8 bases fitting TRBD1. Per the germline V gene, CDR1 is SGHRS and CDR2 is YFSETQ. The CDR3 runs to 14 residues. V lost 0 bases, J lost 3 bases, and 1 base stayed unmatched. The CDR3 is CASSLGQGHYGYTF. CDR3 in DNA: TGCGCCAGCAGCTTGGGACAGGGGCACTATGGCTACACCTTC.

This clonotype was observed a few times. The rearrangement uses TRBV12-3 or TRBV12-4 and TRBJ1-1; a weak D match, TRBD1 (6 bases). CDR3 length equals 14 residues. Trimming left V 3 bases short and J 6 bases short, with 14 bases between. The CDR3 region is CASSFGGLLPEAFF. CDR3 coding DNA: TGTGCCAGCAGTTTTGGGGGGCTACTCCCTGAAGCTTTCTTT.

This sequence joins TRBV13 and TRBJ2-1, with D hard to call. Deletions cut 3 bases from V and 4 bases from J, with 10 bases between. The CDR3 runs 14 residues. Germline CDR1 and CDR2: PRHDT and FYEKMQ (reference sequence). The CDR3 region is CASSFGRKYNEQFF. Written as DNA, the CDR3 is TGTGCCAGCAGCTTCGGGCGGAAATACAATGAGCAGTTCTTC.